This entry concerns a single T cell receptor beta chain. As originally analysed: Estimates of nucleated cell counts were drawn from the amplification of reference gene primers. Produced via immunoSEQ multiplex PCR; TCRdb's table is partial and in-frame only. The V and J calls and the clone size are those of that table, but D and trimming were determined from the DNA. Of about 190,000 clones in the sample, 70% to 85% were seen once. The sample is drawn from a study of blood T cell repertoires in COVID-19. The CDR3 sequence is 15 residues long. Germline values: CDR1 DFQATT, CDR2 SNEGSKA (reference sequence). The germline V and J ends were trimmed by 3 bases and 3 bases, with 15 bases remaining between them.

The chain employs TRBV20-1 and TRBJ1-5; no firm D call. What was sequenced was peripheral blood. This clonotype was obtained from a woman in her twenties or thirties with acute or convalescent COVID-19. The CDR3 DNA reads TGCAGTGCTAGTGAGAGGGCGGGATACAATCAGCCCCAGCATTTT. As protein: CSASERAGYNQPQHF.